The clone carrying this T cell receptor (beta chain) appeared many times. This sample stems from a study of T cells in Graves' hyperthyroidism and ophthalmopathy. Regions amplified from RNA transcripts were the TCR beta CDR3 regions. The HTBI primer set was used in a first-round RT-PCR of the TCR CDR3. In TCRdb, the multiplex PCR reads were re-called with MiXCR into one record per CDR3 protein. The data show some 270,000 distinct CDR3 sequences, about an eighth seen once. This CDR3 has 15 residues. The germline V gene has CDR1 LGHDT and CDR2 YNNKEL (reference sequence). V lost 1 base and J lost 10, with 19 bases in between.

The chain uses TRBV3-1 and TRBJ1-1, with D maybe TRBD1 (6 bases). The sample consisted of blood. The sequence was obtained from a woman between 25 and 40 years old with Graves' hyperthyroidism that later progressed to Graves' ophthalmopathy. The DNA of the CDR3 is TGTGCCAGCAGCCAAGGGATCGTAGGGGGACTCGGAGCTTTCTTT. Translation: CASSQGIVGGLGAFF.